Each of the 13 T cell receptor beta chains below was sequenced from the same sample in a study of control samples from healthy donors and cancer patients. TCRdb's table, derived via immunoSEQ multiplex PCR, lists solely in-frame clones and lacks some. The profile shows about 190,000 clones, approximately 92% of them singletons. The sequenced material came from blood. Receptors originate from a man aged 18 to 30 in good health.

This clone has only one observation. The CDR3 DNA reads TGTGCCAGCAGCTCCGGGACTAGCATATCAGATACGCAGTATTTT. This encodes CASSSGTSISDTQYF. This chain links TRBV11-3 with TRBJ2-3; the match to TRBD2 covers 9 bases. The J segment lost 4 bases and the V segment lost 4 bases, leaving 6 bases of the junction unmatched. The length of the CDR3 is 15 residues. Germline CDR1 SGHNT, CDR2 YENEEA.

This chain uses TRBV6-5 with TRBJ1-1; D might be TRBD1 (6 bases). This CDR3 has 12 residues. V lost 8 bases and J 5 bases, leaving 12 bases between the germline ends. Germline-derived CDR1 and CDR2 are MNHEY and SVGAGI. Written as DNA, the CDR3 is TGTGCCAGCCATACGCAGGGGACTGAAGCTTTCTTT. This sequence encodes CASHTQGTEAFF.

The chain links TRBV4-2 to TRBJ2-2; 12 bases match TRBD2. The V segment lost 1 base and the J segment 6 bases; nucleotides outside the gene matches: 12. CDR3 length equals 19 residues. Germline V gene data show CDR1 as LGHNA and CDR2 as YNFKEQ. The CDR3 nucleotides are TGTGCCAGCAGCCAAGGGGCCGGTGGGACTAGCGGGTTCCCCGGGGAGCTGTTTTTT. Its protein is CASSQGAGGTSGFPGELFF.

The chain couples TRBV4-1 to TRBJ1-5; D is perhaps TRBD1 (5 bases). CDR1 and CDR2 (germline): MGHRA, YSYEKL. V lost 1 base and J 7 bases, leaving 14 bases between the germline ends. The CDR3 loop spans 15 amino acids. For the CDR3, the DNA is TGCGCCAGCAGCCAAGTGGGGGGTAGTAGCCAGCCCCAGCATTTT. It codes for CASSQVGGSSQPQHF.

This clone was observed a handful of times. The CDR3: CASSLRAGTPYGYTF. The CDR3 nucleotides are TGTGCCAGCAGCTTACGGGCGGGGACACCCTATGGCTACACCTTC. This chain connects TRBV7-2 to TRBJ1-2; tentative D call: TRBD1 (6 bases). CDR1 is SGHTA and CDR2 is FQGNSA in the germline V gene. The CDR3 is 15 amino acids. Trimming removed 2 bases at V and 4 bases at J, with 14 bases between.

This clone was recorded once. The chain links TRBV5-1 to TRBJ2-7; 8 bases match TRBD2. J gave up 2 bases and V 1 base, and 2 bases lay outside the gene matches. The CDR3 consists of 14 residues. The germline gives CDR1 SGHRS, CDR2 YFSETQ. The CDR3 loop is CASSLQRGTYEQYF. The CDR3 DNA is TGCGCCAGCAGCTTGCAGCGGGGGACCTACGAGCAGTACTTC.

This sequence joins TRBV19 and TRBJ2-3; D is perhaps TRBD1 (5 bases). The CDR3 totals 15 residues. The germline gives CDR1 LNHDA, CDR2 SQIVND (reference sequence). V lost 3 bases and J 4 bases, leaving 14 bases between the germline ends. CDR3: CASSIQGGSADTQYF. DNA of the CDR3: TGTGCCAGTAGTATTCAGGGTGGATCGGCAGATACGCAGTATTTT. Full variable domain (remainder filled in from reference TRBV19 and TRBJ2-3): DGGITQSPKYLFRKEGQNVTLSCEQNLNHDAMYWYRQDPGQGLRLIYYSQIVNDFQKGDIAEGYSVSREKKESFPLTVTSAQKNPTAFYLCASSIQGGSADTQYFGPGTRLTVL.

The chain joins TRBV9 to TRBJ2-1; the match to TRBD2 covers 15 bases. The CDR3 contains 17 residues. Germline CDR1 and CDR2: SGDLS and YYNGEE. Trimming at V came to 2 bases and at J to 10 bases, leaving 10 bases not matched to a gene. The CDR3 region has the DNA TGTGCCAGCAGCGTGGACTCGGGACTAGCGGGGGGAGGCGAGCAGTTCTTC. It yields the protein CASSVDSGLAGGGEQFF.

This chain links TRBV28 with TRBJ1-3, with 7 bases aligning to TRBD1. Germline CDR1 is MDHEN and CDR2 is SYDVKM. The CDR3 sequence is 13 residues long. V shed 10 bases and J 3 bases; nucleotides not matched to a gene: 6. The DNA for the CDR3 is TGTGCCACCCAGGGGGTAAATGGAAACACCATATATTTT. Translated, it gives CATQGVNGNTIYF.

The chain carries TRBV14 and TRBJ2-1; D is ambiguous. This CDR3 contains 12 residues. The germline V and J ends were trimmed by 2 bases and 12 bases, with 11 bases remaining between them. CDR1 is SGHDN, CDR2 FVKESK, per germline. The CDR3 spells CASSQTTMRQFF. CDR3 DNA: TGTGCCAGCAGCCAAACTACAATGAGGCAGTTCTTC.

The chain recombines TRBV14 with TRBJ2-7, with no clear D. CDR1 is SGHDN and CDR2 is FVKESK in the germline V gene. The CDR3 extends over 14 amino acids. Trimming took off 6 bases at V and 0 bases at J, with 12 bases between the two ends. The CDR3 coding sequence is TGTGCCAGCAGTGCCCGTCCAAGCTCCTACGAGCAGTACTTC. Translation gives CASSARPSSYEQYF.

This chain joins TRBV5-1 and TRBJ1-1; D remains ambiguous. Trimming shortened V by 0 bases and J by 9 bases, and 9 bases separated the two germline ends. Germline lookup yields CDR1 SGHRS and CDR2 YFSETQ. The CDR3 runs to 12 residues. The CDR3 reads CASSLEGLKAFF. DNA for the CDR3: TGCGCCAGCAGCTTGGAAGGGCTTAAAGCTTTCTTT.

The chain recombines TRBV10-3 with TRBJ2-7; D possibly corresponds to TRBD2 (5 bases). From germline, CDR1 is ENHRY and CDR2 SYGVKD. This CDR3 comprises 14 residues. Trimming shortened V by 2 bases and J by 3 bases, and 11 bases separated the two germline ends. CDR3 DNA: TGTGCCATCAGTGAGCCATGGGAGAACTACGAGCAGTACTTC. It translates to CAISEPWENYEQYF.